Listed here is a single T cell receptor beta chain. Its antigen is not identified. This same CDR3 is encoded by further DNA sequences in the sample. Vbeta (60) and Jbeta (13) primers were used in the PCR. Here immunoSEQ multiplex PCR was the method, and the copy in TCRdb shows in-frame clones only, minus some. The sample holds about 140,000 clones, 80% seen once. The data belong to a study of cytomegalovirus exposure and HLA in healthy donors. This CDR3 spans 11 amino acids. CDR1 is MNHEY and CDR2 is SMNVEV in the germline V gene (reference sequence). Trimming left V 4 bases short and J 3 bases short, with 4 bases between. General observations from the study: Earlier findings revealed that most TCR beta V segments proved productive either about 87% or about 30% of the time.

This rearrangement joins TRBV27 to TRBJ2-7; D remains ambiguous. Sequencing input: PBMCs. This TCR was sampled from a female donor in good health and CMV-seronegative. The CDR3 here is CASSSLYEQYF. CDR3 DNA sequence: TGTGCCAGCAGTTCACTCTACGAGCAGTACTTC.